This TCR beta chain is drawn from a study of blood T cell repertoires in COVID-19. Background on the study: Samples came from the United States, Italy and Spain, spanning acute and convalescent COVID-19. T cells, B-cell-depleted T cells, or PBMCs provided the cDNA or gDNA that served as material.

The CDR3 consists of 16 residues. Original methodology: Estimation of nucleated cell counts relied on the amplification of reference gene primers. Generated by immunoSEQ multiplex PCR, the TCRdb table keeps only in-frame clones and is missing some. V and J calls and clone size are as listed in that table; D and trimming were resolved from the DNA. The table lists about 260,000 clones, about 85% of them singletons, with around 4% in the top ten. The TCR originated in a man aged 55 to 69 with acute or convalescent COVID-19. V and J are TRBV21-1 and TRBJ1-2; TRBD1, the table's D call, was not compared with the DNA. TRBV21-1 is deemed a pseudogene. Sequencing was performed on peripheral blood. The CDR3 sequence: CASSNARQGTRNGYTF. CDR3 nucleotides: TGTGCCAGCAGCAATGCGCGCCAGGGGACGCGTAATGGCTACACCTTC.